This T cell receptor beta chain stems from a study of T-cell memory formation after mild COVID-19. Whole-study results and caveats: Some SARS-CoV-2-responding clones were already detected in memory before infection.

A 5'RACE reaction primed in the constant segment made cDNA libraries of TCR alpha and TCR beta, and these carried sample barcodes and UMIs. TCRdb processed the 5' RACE reads anew with MiXCR; each CDR3 protein has one entry. The repertoire holds approximately 580,000 distinct CDR3 sequences, with roughly 22% as singletons. Regarding this clonotype: Its antigen remains unidentified.

The sequenced sample consisted of PBMCs or a T cell subset sorted from them (not recorded which). This receptor was taken from an adult woman who had mild COVID-19 (a few samples of this study predate the infection). Cell type and time point are not known.

This CDR3 reads CASSQFSGTAYNEQFF. Written as DNA, the CDR3 is TGTGCCAGCAGCCAATTTAGCGGGACGGCGTACAATGAGCAGTTCTTC. This sequence joins TRBV7-2 and TRBJ2-1, with 8 bases identical to TRBD2. With V trimmed by 5 bases and J by 4 bases, 10 bases remained unmatched. Germline V gives CDR1 SGHTA, CDR2 FQGNSA. The CDR3 covers 16 residues.